The clone carrying this T cell receptor (beta chain) was counted once. What it recognizes is unknown. At one end, the junction sequence differs from germline, possibly due to a read error. This entry belongs to a study of tumor and adjacent non-tumor tissue in lung cancer. The overall study: There were 11 to 13 adenocarcinoma, 2 squamous cell carcinoma and 1 small cell lung cancer cases. The patients, roughly eleven men and five or six women, were about 31 to 76 with stage I to III disease. Whole-study results and caveats: In normal lung, the top 100 clones were significantly more dominant than in tumor.

This CDR3 is 15 amino acids long. Germline V gene sequence: CDR1 SGHDT, CDR2 YYEEEE. Three rounds of nested PCR, following a modified ARM-PCR protocol, produced the TCRbeta library. TCRdb re-analysed the multiplex PCR reads in MiXCR, keeping a single row per CDR3 protein. The repertoire has 70,000 to 95,000 distinct CDR3 sequences, approximately 82% of them found once; the top ten carry about two fifths. RNA was extracted from bulk tissue without any cell sorting. This non-tumor lung sample came from over 3 cm beyond the tumor edge. Between August and November 2014, newly diagnosed, chemotherapy-naive lung cancer patients underwent thoracic surgery in China.

The TCR originated in a man in his sixties or seventies with non-small cell lung cancer. Specimen: distant non-tumor lung tissue. The rearrangement links TRBV5-6 to TRBJ2-3; D gene ambiguous. The CDR3 sequence: CASSLGPRSADTHYF. The CDR3 DNA is TGTGCCAGCAGCTTGGGCCCGCGAAGTGCAGATACGCATTATTTT.